The rows below give T cell receptor beta chains drawn from one sample of a study of T cell repertoires in cytomegalovirus infection. Which antigens these TCRs recognize remains unknown. TCRdb recomputed calls from the reads with MiXCR, one row per CDR3 protein. The table records about 890,000 distinct CDR3 sequences, roughly 30% of them present only once. The sequenced sample was cultured CD8+ T cells from PBMCs, obtained from culture after CMV antigen stimulation. The receptors stem from a human donor in good health (CMV status not recorded). Some clones in this sample may be carry-over from other donors' samples. CDR3s include the opening cysteine and the closing phenylalanine or tryptophan. D genes are given only for firm matches.

V: TRBV24-1
D: TRBD1
J: TRBJ1-2
CDR3: CATSPGGPYGYTF

V: TRBV27
D: -
J: TRBJ1-3
CDR3: CASRGPNQGNTIYF

V: TRBV6-2/TRBV6-3
D: TRBD2
J: TRBJ2-1
CDR3: CASSYVTGGNEQFF

V: TRBV28
D: -
J: TRBJ2-1
CDR3: CASSFEVKTLENYNEQFF

V: TRBV25-1
D: -
J: TRBJ1-3
CDR3: CASSEFFGHPSSGNTIYF

V: TRBV19
D: -
J: TRBJ2-3
CDR3: CASSYRHRRGTDTQYF

V: TRBV5-4
D: -
J: TRBJ2-3
CDR3: CASSDDPLGLVTDTQYF

V: TRBV4-2
D: TRBD1
J: TRBJ1-1
CDR3: CANSHPSDRANTEAFF

V: TRBV2
D: -
J: TRBJ2-7
CDR3: CASRDGRYEQYF

V: TRBV6-2/TRBV6-3
D: TRBD1
J: TRBJ2-3
CDR3: CASSYSRGTGTDTQYF

V: TRBV16
D: TRBD2
J: TRBJ2-7
CDR3: CASSPSGGAEQYF

V: TRBV6-5
D: -
J: TRBJ2-5
CDR3: CASSYSGSGETQYF

V: TRBV14
D: -
J: TRBJ1-1
CDR3: CASSPGTLGGSNTEAFF

V: TRBV7-6
D: TRBD2
J: TRBJ2-3
CDR3: CASSVLLAGDSTDTQYF

V: TRBV27
D: -
J: TRBJ1-2
CDR3: CASRGTGLTYGYTF

V: TRBV4-1
D: TRBD1
J: TRBJ2-7
CDR3: CASSRSTGGETYEQYF

V: TRBV4-1
D: -
J: TRBJ1-5
CDR3: CASSQGAFNQPQHF

V: TRBV19
D: TRBD2
J: TRBJ2-1
CDR3: CASSRGTSVNEQFF

V: TRBV15
D: TRBD2
J: TRBJ2-7
CDR3: CATSRTTSGGAHEQYF

V: TRBV5-6
D: -
J: TRBJ2-2
CDR3: CASSSGLRLTGELFF

V: TRBV7-9
D: TRBD1
J: TRBJ1-2
CDR3: CASRTGQAEGYTF

V: TRBV11-2
D: -
J: TRBJ1-4
CDR3: CASSLGPGLFF

V: TRBV7-8
D: TRBD2
J: TRBJ2-5
CDR3: CASSPGLAGGPGRETQYF

V: TRBV7-8
D: -
J: TRBJ1-4
CDR3: CASSFSQLGRLFF

V: TRBV5-6
D: -
J: TRBJ2-7
CDR3: CASSFGTRAYEQYF

V: TRBV2
D: TRBD1
J: TRBJ1-1
CDR3: CANPTITGGTEAFF

V: TRBV10-3
D: TRBD1
J: TRBJ2-6
CDR3: CAISEQGTGANVLTF

V: TRBV7-6
D: -
J: TRBJ2-5
CDR3: CASSLEVFGRRGETQYF

V: TRBV27
D: TRBD2
J: TRBJ2-7
CDR3: CASRRSGGYYEQYF

V: TRBV20-1
D: -
J: TRBJ1-5
CDR3: CSAADRDMAVRPQHF

V: TRBV27
D: -
J: TRBJ2-1
CDR3: CASSLGRGAWQSF

V: TRBV5-1
D: -
J: TRBJ2-5
CDR3: CASSFRHPQETQYF

V: TRBV3-1
D: TRBD1
J: TRBJ1-1
CDR3: CASSQPILRQGVGYLRANTEAFF

V: TRBV7-6
D: -
J: TRBJ2-6
CDR3: CASSPRNFSGANVLTF

V: TRBV6-5
D: -
J: TRBJ1-2
CDR3: CASTLDTAYGYTF

V: TRBV6-7
D: TRBD1
J: TRBJ1-5
CDR3: CASSYSTGKGPESNQPQHF

V: TRBV7-9
D: -
J: TRBJ1-2
CDR3: CASSLREAIQGYTF

V: TRBV9
D: -
J: TRBJ1-1
CDR3: CASSVTAGGLATEAFF

V: TRBV7-2
D: -
J: TRBJ1-6
CDR3: CASSLARSGEGLDSPLHF

V: TRBV13
D: TRBD1
J: TRBJ1-2
CDR3: CASSLRQGVGGYTF

V: TRBV7-9
D: -
J: TRBJ1-2
CDR3: CASSNRVANYGYSF

V: TRBV6-1
D: TRBD2
J: TRBJ2-7
CDR3: CASSWTSGHEQYF

V: TRBV27
D: -
J: TRBJ2-4
CDR3: CASSEQNIQYF

V: TRBV7-9
D: -
J: TRBJ2-2
CDR3: CASSGRTGNTGELFF

V: TRBV5-1
D: TRBD1
J: TRBJ1-2
CDR3: CASSLGQTGGNGYTF

V: TRBV11-2
D: -
J: TRBJ2-7
CDR3: CASSLEPSVPYEQYF

V: TRBV7-6
D: -
J: TRBJ2-3
CDR3: CASSSSGALTDTQYF

V: TRBV29-1
D: TRBD2
J: TRBJ2-1
CDR3: CSLRGGSLPYNEQFF

V: TRBV2
D: TRBD1
J: TRBJ1-1
CDR3: CASRSPGQGRGTEAFF

V: TRBV12-3/TRBV12-4
D: -
J: TRBJ2-5
CDR3: CASSASGEETQYF

V: TRBV7-8
D: -
J: TRBJ2-7
CDR3: CASRPDSPYEQYF

V: TRBV7-2
D: -
J: TRBJ2-7
CDR3: CASRPTLVHEQYF

V: TRBV12-3/TRBV12-4
D: -
J: TRBJ2-3
CDR3: CASSFGSAGADTQYF